The rows below give T cell receptor beta chains drawn from one sample of a study of blood T cell repertoires in COVID-19. Clones were read by immunoSEQ multiplex PCR, and TCRdb kept only the in-frame ones, dropping some. The sample yields around 70,000 clones, under 95% seen once. Material: peripheral blood. The receptor set was obtained from a human donor in a cohort sampled during active COVID-19. Each CDR3 is given with its conserved first and last residue. The D gene is left open where the match is weak. The size entry is marked missing in some rows and otherwise reads once, few, many or a size class.

clone size	J gene	V gene	D gene	CDR3 DNA	CDR3 protein
NA	TRBJ1-2	TRBV2	NA	TGTGCCAGCAGTGAAGCGCGGCAGTACGGCTACACCTTC	CASSEARQYGYTF
NA	TRBJ1-1	TRBV6-6	NA	TGTGCCAGCAGTTACTCGATCGCGGAAGCTTTCTTT	CASSYSIAEAFF
NA	TRBJ2-3	TRBV3-1/TRBV3-2	TRBD2	TGTGCCAGCAGCCAAGATGTAGCGGGAGGGCGTACGCAGTATTTT	CASSQDVAGGRTQYF
once	TRBJ2-5	TRBV23-1	NA	TGCGCCAGCGGATTTAACAGGGACCAAGAGACCCAGTACTTC	CASGFNRDQETQYF
NA	TRBJ2-5	TRBV5-1	NA	TGCGCCAGCAGCTTAGGAGGGGAGCAGACCCAGTACTTC	CASSLGGEQTQYF
NA	TRBJ1-2	TRBV5-1	NA	TGCGCCAGCAGCTTGGCCCCAGCAGGGGACTATGGCTACACCTTC	CASSLAPAGDYGYTF
NA	TRBJ2-3	TRBV7-9	TRBD2	TGTGCCAGCAGGTCCACTAGCGGGAAGTCAGATACGCAGTATTTT	CASRSTSGKSDTQYF
NA	TRBJ1-1	TRBV7-3	TRBD1	TGTGCCAGCAGCTTAAGACAGGGGGAGAGAGCTTTCTTT	CASSLRQGERAFF
NA	TRBJ2-1	TRBV7-2	TRBD2	TGTGCCAGCAGCCGCCACGTTCTAGCGGGGCCGAGCTCCTACAATGAGCAGTTCTTC	CASSRHVLAGPSSYNEQFF
NA	TRBJ2-1	TRBV10-3	NA	TGTGCCATCAGTGCGGAGCTTCCTGAGCAGTTCTTC	CAISAELPEQFF